One sample yielded the 25 T cell receptor beta chains listed below, sequenced in a study of blood T cell repertoires in COVID-19. Using immunoSEQ multiplex PCR, the repertoire was profiled, and TCRdb retains in-frame clones only, with some absent. The sample contains approximately 190,000 clones, about 82% of which appear only once. The material sequenced was peripheral blood. Source of these receptors: a woman in her twenties or thirties with acute or convalescent COVID-19.

This chain uses TRBV5-1 with TRBJ2-7; tentative D call: TRBD1 (6 bases). The V end lost 3 bases, the J end lost 0 bases, and 13 bases lay between the germline ends. The CDR3 has 15 residues. In germline, CDR1 is SGHRS, CDR2 YFSETQ. The DNA of the CDR3 is TGCGCCAGCAGCTACGACAGGTTATCCTCCTACGAGCAGTACTTC. Protein product: CASSYDRLSSYEQYF.

The chain recombines TRBV28 with TRBJ2-7; D unresolved. Germline loops: CDR1 MDHEN, CDR2 SYDVKM. V was clipped by 2 bases and J by 5 bases, with 10 bases between them. The CDR3 is 13 amino acids. In DNA, the CDR3 is TGTGCCAGCAGTTTAGACAATTATGACGAGCAGTACTTC. Its protein product is CASSLDNYDEQYF.

V gene TRBV18 combines with J gene TRBJ2-1; 13 positions agree with TRBD2. The CDR3 runs 16 residues. The V and J ends lost 4 bases and 10 bases, in that order; junction bases with no gene match: 10. Germline V gene data show CDR1 as KGHSH and CDR2 as LQKENI. The CDR3 nucleotides read TGTGCCAGCTCACACGACAAGGGACTAGCGGGAACCGAGCAGTTCTTC. It codes for CASSHDKGLAGTEQFF. The variable domain in full, completed from reference TRBV18 and TRBJ2-1, reads NAGVMQNPRHLVRRRGQEARLRCSPMKGHSHVYWYRQLPEEGLKFMVYLQKENIIDESGMPKERFSAEFPKEGPSILRIQQVVRGDSAAYFCASSHDKGLAGTEQFFGPGTRLTVL.

The chain combines TRBV29-1 with TRBJ2-5; D may be TRBD2 (6 bases). The CDR3 is 12 residues long. V was shortened by 7 bases and J by 2 bases, with 11 bases between the two germline ends. Germline V gives CDR1 SQVTM, CDR2 ANQGSEA. The CDR3 protein is CSGTGSQETQYF. CDR3 coding DNA: TGCAGCGGAACCGGGAGTCAAGAGACCCAGTACTTC. The full variable domain, its missing parts supplied by reference TRBV29-1 and TRBJ2-5, is SAVISQKPSRDICQRGTSLTIQCQVDSQVTMMFWYRQQPGQSLTLIATANQGSEATYESGFVIDKFPISRPNLTFSTLTVSNMSPEDSSIYLCSGTGSQETQYFGPGTRLLVL.

The rearrangement uses TRBV19 and TRBJ1-3; D is ambiguous. V was trimmed by 4 bases and J by 2 bases, leaving 6 bases between them. This CDR3 comprises 13 residues. Looked up from germline, CDR1 is LNHDA and CDR2 is SQIVND (reference sequence). The CDR3 nucleotides are TGTGCCAGTAGTACCGGGGCTGGAAACACCATATATTTT. Translating gives CASSTGAGNTIYF.

This sequence joins TRBV2 and TRBJ2-1; the match to TRBD2 covers 8 bases. The germline gives CDR1 SNHLY, CDR2 FYNNEI. Losses at the gene ends were 5 bases for V and 0 bases for J; bases not matched to a gene: 3. This CDR3 spans 15 amino acids. The CDR3 region has the DNA TGTGCCAGCAGTTCCGGGGGGGTCTCCTACAATGAGCAGTTCTTC. This sequence encodes CASSSGGVSYNEQFF.

The gene calls are TRBV3-1 (or the pseudogene TRBV3-2) and TRBJ2-7, with 8 bases fitting TRBD2. V was pared by 4 bases and J by 3 bases, with 5 bases of the junction left unmatched. CDR1 LGHDT and CDR2 YNNKEL come from the germline V gene (reference sequence). The CDR3 extends over 14 amino acids. CDR3 in amino acids: CASSPGRGGYEQYF. The CDR3 DNA reads TGTGCCAGCAGCCCCGGGAGGGGCGGCTACGAGCAGTACTTC.

The V gene is TRBV21-1, the J gene TRBJ1-6; the table's D call TRBD1 went unverified against the DNA. TRBV21-1 is an annotated pseudogene. The CDR3 totals 15 residues. This CDR3 is CASSVPGQLNSPLHF. DNA for the CDR3: TGTGCCAGCAGCGTACCGGGACAGTTGAATTCACCCCTCCACTTT.

The chain couples TRBV5-1 to TRBJ1-5; TRBD1 aligns across 10 bases. Per germline, CDR1 SGHRS and CDR2 YFSETQ. V lost 4 bases, J lost 4 bases, and 5 bases stayed unmatched. This CDR3 region has 15 residues. The CDR3 region has the DNA TGCGCCAGCAGCGCCGGGACAGGGGAGAATCAGCCCCAGCATTTT. Encoded protein: CASSAGTGENQPQHF.

This chain links TRBV7-9 with TRBJ2-2; D gene ambiguous. V lost 1 base to trimming and J lost 6 bases, with 6 bases between them. The germline CDR1 and CDR2 sequences are SEHNR and FQNEAQ (reference sequence). CDR3 length equals 13 residues. The CDR3 spells CASSLVPAGELFF. Here the CDR3 DNA reads TGTGCCAGCAGCTTAGTGCCGGCCGGGGAGCTGTTTTTT.

The chain uses TRBV5-6 and TRBJ1-2, with TRBD1 identical over 8 bases. The CDR3 consists of 15 residues. Per the germline V gene, CDR1 is SGHDT and CDR2 is YYEEEE. J was trimmed by 7 bases and V by 0 bases; bases with no gene match: 8. CDR3 nucleotide sequence: TGTGCCAGCAGCTTGGGGTCAGGGGGCGCCGGTGGCTACACCTTC. Residues: CASSLGSGGAGGYTF.

The chain combines TRBV7-2 with TRBJ1-1; 9 bases are shared with TRBD1. Germline assignment: CDR1 SGHTA and CDR2 FQGNSA. This CDR3 comprises 13 residues. V lost 1 base and J lost 10; bases outside the gene matches: 4. CDR3 in DNA: TGTGCCAGCAGCTTAGATAGGACAGGGGTAGCTTTCTTT. Protein: CASSLDRTGVAFF.

J is TRBJ1-2 and V is TRBV2; D gene uncertain. The CDR3 runs 12 residues. V was shortened by 8 bases and J by 2 bases, with 9 bases between the two germline ends. Germline V gene sequence: CDR1 SNHLY, CDR2 FYNNEI. CDR3 loop: CASQEKNYGYTF. Written as DNA, the CDR3 is TGTGCCAGCCAGGAAAAAAACTATGGCTACACCTTC.

The J gene is TRBJ2-7, the V gene TRBV20-1; the D gene is possibly TRBD1 (6 bases). Germline CDR1 reads DFQATT; CDR2 reads SNEGSKA (reference sequence). Between the trimmed V and J ends, which lost 3 bases and 2 bases, there was a span of 14 bases. The CDR3 runs 14 residues. The DNA for the CDR3 is TGCAGTGCTAGTACAGGGCGCCAGCCCTACGAGCAGTACTTC. The encoded protein is CSASTGRQPYEQYF.

The chain couples TRBV3-1 (or the pseudogene TRBV3-2) to TRBJ2-1, with 8 bases fitting TRBD2. V gave up 0 bases and J gave up 6 bases; unmatched junction bases: 7. This CDR3 contains 16 residues. The germline gives CDR1 LGHDT, CDR2 YNNKEL (reference sequence). CDR3 region: CASSQEAGGLPNEQFF. As DNA, the CDR3 is TGTGCCAGCAGCCAAGAGGCGGGAGGATTGCCCAATGAGCAGTTCTTC.

The rearrangement links TRBV30 to TRBJ2-7; TRBD2 agrees at 9 bases. V gave up 0 bases and J gave up 4 bases; unmatched junction bases: 7. Germline loops: CDR1 GTSNPN, CDR2 SVGIG (reference sequence). This CDR3 region has 15 residues. CDR3 amino acids: CAWSVSSGGLYEQYF. For the CDR3, the DNA is TGTGCCTGGAGTGTCTCCAGCGGGGGGTTATACGAGCAGTACTTC.

J is TRBJ1-5 and V is TRBV7-2; TRBD1 might be the D (5 bases). CDR3 length: 13 residues. The V and J ends lost 6 bases and 4 bases respectively, with 10 bases between them. In germline, CDR1 is SGHTA, CDR2 FQGNSA. The CDR3 sequence: CASSQRGNQPQHF. The CDR3 bases are TGTGCCAGCAGTCAACGGGGGAATCAGCCCCAGCATTTT.

Concerning this clone: One end of the junction is discordant with germline, which a read error may explain. This chain links TRBV5-6 with TRBJ2-7; weak D call: TRBD2 (5 bases). Germline V gene data show CDR1 as SGHDT and CDR2 as YYEEEE. CDR3 size: 14 residues. The CDR3 region is CASSQVAQRRRWDF. CDR3 DNA: TGTGCCAGCAGCCAGGTCGCCCAGCGGAGGCGGTGGGACTTC.

The table lists this clone with a count of one. The V call is TRBV27, the J call TRBJ1-3; 10 bases are shared with TRBD1. The V and J ends lost 6 bases and 8 bases, in that order; junction bases with no gene match: 10. The CDR3 spans 15 residues. Germline CDR1 MNHEY, CDR2 SMNVEV (reference sequence). The CDR3 loop reads CASRDSGQGGYTIYF. The CDR3 DNA is TGTGCCAGCAGGGACTCCGGACAGGGGGGATACACCATATATTTT.

The rearrangement joins TRBV6-5 to TRBJ1-5; 7 nucleotides line up with TRBD1. Germline V lookup: CDR1 MNHEY, CDR2 SVGAGI. The CDR3 contains 14 residues. Losses at the gene ends were 6 bases for V and 7 bases for J; bases not matched to a gene: 9. The CDR3 is CASSRQGNYQPQHF. CDR3 nucleotides: TGTGCCAGCAGCCGACAGGGCAATTACCAGCCCCAGCATTTT.

This clone was detected only once. This chain connects TRBV6-2 or TRBV6-3 to TRBJ1-5; D gene uncertain. V was pared by 6 bases and J by 5 bases, with 17 bases between. The CDR3 is 15 amino acids. Germline V gene lookup returns CDR1 MNHEY and CDR2 SVGEGT. In DNA form, the CDR3 reads TGTGCCAGCAGCCAGAGGTTCTTTGAAGATCAGCCCCAGCATTTT. Its protein product is CASSQRFFEDQPQHF.

The CDR3 coding sequence is TGTGCCAGTAGTATAGCTACCCTCTCTGGTGGTACGCAGTATTTT. Amino acid sequence: CASSIATLSGGTQYF. The chain links TRBV19 to TRBJ2-3; no firm D call. CDR3 size: 15 residues. V was trimmed by 1 base and J by 8 bases, leaving 16 bases between them. Germline CDR1 reads LNHDA; CDR2 reads SQIVND (reference sequence).

This clone has more than one count but fewer than ten. CDR3 region: CASRYDLPYNEQFF. In DNA, the CDR3 is TGTGCCAGCAGATATGACTTGCCCTACAATGAGCAGTTCTTC. The rearrangement links TRBV7-9 to TRBJ2-1; D is undetermined. CDR3 size: 14 residues. Looked up from germline, CDR1 is SEHNR and CDR2 is FQNEAQ (reference sequence). Trimming removed 6 bases from V and 2 bases from J, with 11 bases in between.

The chain has TRBV19 and TRBJ2-1; D gene ambiguous. V lost 5 bases and J lost 5, with 16 bases in between. The CDR3 spans 15 residues. The germline V gene has CDR1 LNHDA and CDR2 SQIVND (reference sequence). The CDR3 here is CASSPAALSNNEQFF. The CDR3 bases are TGTGCCAGTAGTCCGGCAGCGCTCTCTAACAATGAGCAGTTCTTC. The full variable domain, in which reference TRBV19 and TRBJ2-1 provide the parts outside the CDR3, is DGGITQSPKYLFRKEGQNVTLSCEQNLNHDAMYWYRQDPGQGLRLIYYSQIVNDFQKGDIAEGYSVSREKKESFPLTVTSAQKNPTAFYLCASSPAALSNNEQFFGPGTRLTVL.

There are a few counts of this clone. The chain has TRBV7-2 and TRBJ2-5; 10 positions agree with TRBD1. This CDR3 has 14 residues. With V trimmed by 7 bases and J by 5 bases, 7 bases remained unmatched. The germline V gene encodes CDR1 SGHTA and CDR2 FQGNSA. In DNA form, the CDR3 reads TGTGCCAGCACCGAGACAGGGGGCGCGGAGACCCAGTACTTC. It encodes CASTETGGAETQYF.